This entry lists 31 T cell receptor beta chains sequenced from one sample in a study of blood T cell repertoires in COVID-19. TCRdb keeps only in-frame clones here, not all; method: immunoSEQ multiplex PCR. The data show some 250,000 clones, with roughly 88% seen just once and under 2.5% held by the top ten. Sequenced material: PBMCs or T cells enriched from blood (not recorded which). These receptors were collected from a woman in her fifties or sixties who had recovered from COVID-19.

V gene TRBV5-5 combines with J gene TRBJ2-5; 14 bases fit TRBD2. This CDR3 spans 18 amino acids. With 2 bases clipped from V and 4 bases from J, the junction kept 10 bases outside the gene matches. Germline CDR1 and CDR2: SGHKS and YYEKEE (reference sequence). DNA of the CDR3: TGTGCCAGCAGCTTAACCGGGACTAGCGGGAGATTTGGAGAGACCCAGTACTTC. This encodes CASSLTGTSGRFGETQYF.

In the case of this clone: This sample also contains other DNA sequences that code for the same CDR3. The rearrangement joins TRBV3-1 (or the pseudogene TRBV3-2) to TRBJ2-1; TRBD2 agrees at 12 bases. The CDR3 contains 17 residues. The V gene end was trimmed by 0 bases and the J gene end by 7 bases; junction bases not matched to a gene: 7. Germline loops: CDR1 LGHDT, CDR2 YNNKEL (reference sequence). The CDR3 DNA sequence: TGTGCCAGCAGCCAAGAAGTCGCTAGCGGGAGGGGAAATGAGCAGTTCTTC. Translated: CASSQEVASGRGNEQFF.

J is TRBJ2-1 and V is TRBV28; 9 positions match TRBD2. The CDR3 extends over 17 amino acids. The germline CDR1 and CDR2 sequences are MDHEN and SYDVKM. Germline trimming cut 4 bases from V and 3 bases from J; bases unmatched to any gene: 10. The CDR3: CASSSSLTSGFYNEQFF. CDR3 in DNA: TGTGCCAGCAGTTCCTCGTTAACTAGCGGGTTCTACAATGAGCAGTTCTTC.

The chain uses TRBV7-6 and TRBJ2-7; 9 positions agree with TRBD1. This CDR3 has 17 residues. J was trimmed by 4 bases and V by 0 bases; bases with no gene match: 10. Germline lookup yields CDR1 SGHVS and CDR2 FNYEAQ. The CDR3 DNA reads as TGTGCCAGCAGCTTAGCCCCCAGCCCACAGGGGGCTTACGAGCAGTACTTC. Amino acids: CASSLAPSPQGAYEQYF.

The chain combines TRBV11-2 with TRBJ1-2, with 9 positions matching TRBD1. With 6 bases clipped from V and 4 bases from J, the junction kept 3 bases outside the gene matches. The CDR3 is 13 amino acids. Germline loops: CDR1 SGHAT, CDR2 FQNNGV. The CDR3 here is CASRTGGPYGYTF. In nucleotides, the CDR3 is TGTGCCAGCAGGACAGGGGGTCCCTATGGCTACACCTTC.

Only one count was recorded for this clone. This chain links TRBV7-8 with TRBJ1-4, with TRBD1 matching over 7 bases. V was pared by 5 bases and J by 7 bases, with 10 bases of the junction left unmatched. CDR3 size: 15 residues. CDR1 is SGHVS, CDR2 FQNEAQ, per germline. The CDR3 sequence is CASSTRSTGSEKLFF. Written as DNA, the CDR3 is TGTGCCAGCAGCACCCGGTCGACAGGGTCTGAAAAACTGTTTTTT.

CDR3 bases: TGCAGCGTTGACAGGGACACAGATACGCAGTATTTT. Translated: CSVDRDTDTQYF. The V gene is TRBV29-1, the J gene TRBJ2-3, with a tentative D call TRBD1 (5 bases). Germline lookup yields CDR1 SQVTM and CDR2 ANQGSEA. Trimming removed 3 bases from V and 2 bases from J, with 6 bases in between. This CDR3 region has 12 residues.

This clone was counted between two and nine times. The rearrangement joins TRBV6-1 to TRBJ2-1; D might be TRBD2 (6 bases). The CDR3 length is 14 residues. With 3 bases removed from V and 3 bases from J, the gap between germline ends came to 9 bases. The V gene's germline CDR1 is MNHNS and CDR2 SASEGT. The CDR3 nucleotides read TGTGCCAGCAGTGAGGCTAGCGACTACAATGAGCAGTTCTTC. Residues: CASSEASDYNEQFF.

This chain connects TRBV2 to TRBJ1-1; 7 nucleotides match TRBD1. J lost 1 base, V lost 7 bases, and 3 bases had no gene match. The CDR3 has 13 amino acids. From germline, CDR1 is SNHLY and CDR2 FYNNEI. CDR3 sequence (DNA): TGTGCCAGCACGGGACAGCAGAACACTGAAGCTTTCTTT. It codes for CASTGQQNTEAFF. Complete variable domain (other parts from reference TRBV2 and TRBJ1-1): EPEVTQTPSHQVTQMGQEVILRCVPISNHLYFYWYRQILGQKVEFLVSFYNNEISEKSEIFDDQFSVERPDGSNFTLKIRSTKLEDSAMYFCASTGQQNTEAFFGQGTRLTVV.

Written as DNA, the CDR3 is TGTGCCAGCAAAGCGGACAGGATGGGAAACACCATATATTTT. Its translation: CASKADRMGNTIYF. The genes are TRBV6-5 and TRBJ1-3; 7 nucleotides agree with TRBD1. There are 14 residues in the CDR3. Looked up from germline, CDR1 is MNHEY and CDR2 is SVGAGI. V shed 7 bases and J 4 bases; nucleotides not matched to a gene: 7.

This clone occurred a few times. The V gene is TRBV3-1 (or the pseudogene TRBV3-2), the J gene TRBJ2-7; 11 bases match TRBD2. This CDR3 has 18 amino acids. Germline V gene sequence: CDR1 LGHDT, CDR2 YNNKEL (reference sequence). V dropped 0 bases and J dropped 2; count of bases not matched to a gene: 9. The CDR3 loop is CASSQEGPGLAAAYEQYF. For the CDR3, the DNA is TGTGCCAGCAGCCAAGAAGGACCGGGACTAGCGGCCGCCTACGAGCAGTACTTC.

The rearrangement uses TRBV7-9 and TRBJ2-1, with D tentatively TRBD2 (6 bases). The germline V gene has CDR1 SEHNR and CDR2 FQNEAQ (reference sequence). The CDR3 spans 15 residues. V shed 0 bases and J shed 7 bases, with 13 bases lying between them. CDR3 in amino acids: CASSLAGGNVNEQFF. For the CDR3, the DNA is TGTGCCAGCAGCTTAGCAGGCGGGAACGTTAATGAGCAGTTCTTC.

The chain combines TRBV5-4 with TRBJ2-2; 9 nucleotides match TRBD2. Germline V gene data show CDR1 as SGHNT and CDR2 as YYREEE (reference sequence). The CDR3 extends over 16 amino acids. V was clipped by 4 bases and J by 5 bases; unmatched bases: 9. DNA of the CDR3: TGTGCCAGCAGCGACGGGACTAGCCGAACGACCGGGGAGCTGTTTTTT. Translated: CASSDGTSRTTGELFF.

The gene calls are TRBV6-5 and TRBJ1-3; a possible D gene is TRBD1 (5 bases). The CDR3 is 14 residues long. V was shortened by 7 bases and J by 2 bases, with 12 bases between the two germline ends. Per germline, CDR1 MNHEY and CDR2 SVGAGI. CDR3 sequence: CASMGLSAGNTIYF. The CDR3 DNA reads as TGTGCCAGCATGGGGCTCAGTGCTGGAAACACCATATATTTT.

The chain carries TRBV2 and TRBJ1-3, with a weak D call TRBD1 (5 bases). CDR3 length: 14 residues. The V and J ends lost 6 bases and 2 bases respectively, with 11 bases between them. CDR1 and CDR2 (germline): SNHLY, FYNNEI. The CDR3 region has the DNA TGTGCCAGCAGCACATCAGGGCCTGGAAACACCATATATTTT. Encoded protein: CASSTSGPGNTIYF.

CDR3 sequence (DNA): TGTGCCAGCGGACCGGGACAGGGATTTGGGGAGCTGTTTTTT. It encodes CASGPGQGFGELFF. The chain is built from TRBV3-1 (or the pseudogene TRBV3-2) and TRBJ2-2, with 9 bases aligning to TRBD1. The germline CDR1 and CDR2 sequences are LGHDT and YNNKEL (reference sequence). The CDR3 covers 14 residues. J gave up 8 bases and V 8 bases, and 9 bases lay outside the gene matches.

The V and J genes are TRBV7-8 and TRBJ2-7; TRBD2 matches 11 bases. Losses at the gene ends were 0 bases for V and 6 bases for J; bases not matched to a gene: 7. The CDR3 runs to 16 residues. CDR1 is SGHVS and CDR2 is FQNEAQ in the germline V gene. The CDR3 coding sequence is TGTGCCAGCAGCTTAGCGTTAGCGGGAGGGCCCGGCGAGCAGTACTTC. Encoded protein: CASSLALAGGPGEQYF.

This chain links TRBV28 with TRBJ1-1, with D perhaps TRBD1 (6 bases). Trimming left V 5 bases short and J 5 bases short, with 9 bases between. CDR1 is MDHEN and CDR2 is SYDVKM in the germline V gene. The CDR3 is 12 amino acids. CDR3 DNA: TGTGCCAGCAGTAGACAGGAGACTGAAGCTTTCTTT. This encodes CASSRQETEAFF.

The CDR3 DNA sequence: TGTGCCAGCAGTTACTCGAATCCAGATTCCTACGAGCAGTACTTC. Translation: CASSYSNPDSYEQYF. The chain uses TRBV6-5 and TRBJ2-7; D is uncertain. V gave up 0 bases and J gave up 1 base, with 10 bases separating them. CDR1 is MNHEY, CDR2 SVGAGI, per germline. The CDR3 extends over 15 amino acids.

The chain employs TRBV7-9 and TRBJ1-6, with 8 bases identical to TRBD1. The CDR3 sequence is 14 residues long. The germline V gene has CDR1 SEHNR and CDR2 FQNEAQ (reference sequence). V trimming: 1 base; J trimming: 7 bases; junction bases outside the gene matches: 0. The CDR3 DNA is TGTGCCAGCAGCTTAGACAGGGGGAATTCACCCCTCCACTTT. As protein: CASSLDRGNSPLHF.

This clone turned up a few times. The gene calls are TRBV5-3 and TRBJ2-4; a possible D gene is TRBD2 (6 bases). TRBV5-3 is an open reading frame whose function is uncertain. The CDR3 length is 18 residues. Trimming shortened V by 2 bases and J by 2 bases, and 20 bases separated the two germline ends. CDR3 sequence: CARSLRQWEDSPKNIQYF. CDR3 bases: TGTGCCAGAAGCTTAAGACAGTGGGAGGATAGCCCCAAAAACATTCAGTACTTC.

The rearrangement joins TRBV5-1 to TRBJ2-1; the match to TRBD2 covers 10 bases. Germline trimming cut 0 bases from V and 1 base from J; bases unmatched to any gene: 4. The CDR3 runs 17 residues. Germline CDR1 is SGHRS and CDR2 is YFSETQ. Written as DNA, the CDR3 is TGCGCCAGCAGCTTGGACCCTAGCGGGAGTTCCTACAATGAGCAGTTCTTC. It translates to CASSLDPSGSSYNEQFF. Based on the CDR3 plus reference TRBV5-1 and TRBJ2-1, the full variable domain is KAGVTQTPRYLIKTRGQQVTLSCSPISGHRSVSWYQQTPGQGLQFLFEYFSETQRNKGNFPGRFSGRQFSNSRSEMNVSTLELGDSALYLCASSLDPSGSSYNEQFFGPGTRLTVL.

V is TRBV7-8 and J is TRBJ2-2; possible D gene TRBD2, 6 bases. This CDR3 has 15 residues. CDR1 and CDR2 from the germline V gene are SGHVS and FQNEAQ. V gave up 3 bases and J gave up 6 bases, with 14 bases separating them. DNA for the CDR3: TGTGCCAGCAGCTTGCGGGACCAATCGGCCGGGGAGCTGTTTTTT. Amino acids: CASSLRDQSAGELFF.

This chain connects TRBV11-1 to TRBJ2-7; 7 bases match TRBD2. CDR1 is SGHAT and CDR2 is FQDESV in the germline V gene (reference sequence). The CDR3 loop spans 14 amino acids. The trim removed 4 bases at V and 2 bases at J, leaving 5 bases unmatched. The CDR3 sequence is CASSWASGTYEQYF. CDR3 DNA: TGTGCCAGCAGCTGGGCTAGCGGTACCTACGAGCAGTACTTC.

J is TRBJ2-2 and V is TRBV6-5, with 9 bases matching TRBD1. With V trimmed by 2 bases and J by 6 bases, 4 bases remained unmatched. Germline V lookup: CDR1 MNHEY, CDR2 SVGAGI. CDR3 length: 15 amino acids. The CDR3 loop is CASSYTDRGAGELFF. DNA for the CDR3: TGTGCCAGCAGTTACACGGACAGGGGTGCCGGGGAGCTGTTTTTT.

The chain combines TRBV29-1 with TRBJ1-1, with D unresolved. In germline, CDR1 is SQVTM, CDR2 ANQGSEA. This CDR3 comprises 14 residues. V lost 1 base to trimming and J lost 7 bases, with 16 bases between them. CDR3 sequence: CSVEGLRAMSEAFF. The CDR3, as DNA: TGCAGCGTTGAAGGGTTGCGGGCTATGAGTGAAGCTTTCTTT.

The count of this clone is one. The chain employs TRBV6-6 and TRBJ1-2, with 10 bases fitting TRBD1. Trimming took 5 bases from V and 8 from J; bases not matched to a gene: 5. This CDR3 region has 13 residues. Germline V gene sequence: CDR1 MNHNY, CDR2 SVGAGI (reference sequence). CDR3 protein: CASSPGTGAGYTF. The CDR3 DNA sequence: TGTGCCAGCAGTCCCGGGACAGGGGCCGGCTACACCTTC.

This clone was seen a single time. This sequence joins TRBV24-1 and TRBJ2-5; perhaps TRBD2 as D (5 bases). V was trimmed by 4 bases and J by 5 bases, leaving 16 bases between them. The CDR3 is made up of 15 amino acids. Germline CDR1 reads KGHDR; CDR2 reads SFDVKD. CDR3 coding DNA: TGTGCCACCAGTGACAGCCGGTCAGCGGCGGAGACCCAGTACTTC. It encodes CATSDSRSAAETQYF.

The chain couples TRBV11-2 to TRBJ2-1, with TRBD1 matching 7 bases. CDR1 and CDR2 (germline): SGHAT, FQNNGV. V lost 5 bases, J lost 6 bases, and 10 bases stayed unmatched. The CDR3 totals 15 residues. As DNA, the CDR3 is TGTGCCAGCAGCCTCGGACAGGTCCGCCTCAATGAGCAGTTCTTC. Protein sequence: CASSLGQVRLNEQFF.

In its sample, this clone was seen once. The chain combines TRBV27 with TRBJ2-7, with 8 positions matching TRBD2. V was pared by 5 bases and J by 5 bases, with 14 bases of the junction left unmatched. The CDR3 is 16 amino acids. Germline CDR1 MNHEY, CDR2 SMNVEV (reference sequence). The CDR3 loop is CASSPKGSGASDEQYF. As DNA, the CDR3 is TGTGCCAGCAGTCCCAAGGGTAGCGGGGCCTCGGACGAGCAGTACTTC.

The genes are TRBV19 and TRBJ1-5, with D perhaps matching TRBD1 (6 bases). Trimming pared 4 bases from V and 4 bases from J, leaving 17 bases between. Per germline, CDR1 LNHDA and CDR2 SQIVND (reference sequence). This CDR3 region has 16 residues. The CDR3 bases are TGTGCCAGTAGTACTTCCTATTGGACAGCGAATCAGCCCCAGCATTTT. It is translated as CASSTSYWTANQPQHF. Looking up the rest from reference TRBV19 and TRBJ1-5 gives the full variable domain: DGGITQSPKYLFRKEGQNVTLSCEQNLNHDAMYWYRQDPGQGLRLIYYSQIVNDFQKGDIAEGYSVSREKKESFPLTVTSAQKNPTAFYLCASSTSYWTANQPQHFGDGTRLSIL.